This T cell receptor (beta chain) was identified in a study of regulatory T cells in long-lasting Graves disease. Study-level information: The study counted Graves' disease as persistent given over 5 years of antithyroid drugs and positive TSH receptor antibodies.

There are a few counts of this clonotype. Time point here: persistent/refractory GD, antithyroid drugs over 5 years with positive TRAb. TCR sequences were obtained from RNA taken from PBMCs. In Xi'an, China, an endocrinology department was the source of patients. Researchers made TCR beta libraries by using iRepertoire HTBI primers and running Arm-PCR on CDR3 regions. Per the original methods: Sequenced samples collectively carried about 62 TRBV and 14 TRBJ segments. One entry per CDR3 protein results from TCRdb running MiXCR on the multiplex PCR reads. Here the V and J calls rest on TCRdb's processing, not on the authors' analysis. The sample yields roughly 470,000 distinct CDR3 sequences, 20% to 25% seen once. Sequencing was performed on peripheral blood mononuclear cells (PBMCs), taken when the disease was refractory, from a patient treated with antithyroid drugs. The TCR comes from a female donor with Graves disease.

CDR3: CASSPREGNQPQHF. CDR3 DNA: TGTGCCAGCAGCCCCAGGGAGGGCAATCAGCCCCAGCATTTT. This chain links TRBV7-2 with TRBJ1-5; D might be TRBD1 (5 bases). There are 14 residues in the CDR3. Trimming cost V 5 bases and J 2 bases, with 10 bases left between them. Germline CDR1 is SGHTA and CDR2 is FQGNSA.